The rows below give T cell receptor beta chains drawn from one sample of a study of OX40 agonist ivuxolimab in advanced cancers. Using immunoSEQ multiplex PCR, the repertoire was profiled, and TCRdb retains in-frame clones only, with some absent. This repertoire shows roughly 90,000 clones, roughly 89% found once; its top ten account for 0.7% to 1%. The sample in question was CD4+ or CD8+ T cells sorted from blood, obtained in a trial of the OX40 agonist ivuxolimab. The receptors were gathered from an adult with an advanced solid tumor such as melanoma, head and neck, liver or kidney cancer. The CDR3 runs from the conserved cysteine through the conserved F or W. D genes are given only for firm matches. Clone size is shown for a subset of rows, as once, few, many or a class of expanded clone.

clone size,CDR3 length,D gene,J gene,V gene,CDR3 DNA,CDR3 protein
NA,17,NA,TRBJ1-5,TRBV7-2,TGTGCCAGCAGCTTCTTAAGATTCTACAGGGTAAGTCAGCCCCAGCATTTT,CASSFLRFYRVSQPQHF
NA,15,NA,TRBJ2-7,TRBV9,TGTGCCAGCAGCCCCCGACAGGACCCCTCCTACGAGCAGTACTTC,CASSPRQDPSYEQYF
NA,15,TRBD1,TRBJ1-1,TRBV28,TGTGCCAGCAGTCATCCCGGCACAGGGGGAAAGAAGGCTTTCTTT,CASSHPGTGGKKAFF
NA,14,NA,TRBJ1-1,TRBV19,TGTGCCAGTAGTAATATTTTGGGGCACACTGAAGCTTTCTTT,CASSNILGHTEAFF
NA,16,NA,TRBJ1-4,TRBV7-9,TGTGCCAGCAGCTTCCCCGTGTCGGTTACTAATGAAAAACTGTTTTTT,CASSFPVSVTNEKLFF
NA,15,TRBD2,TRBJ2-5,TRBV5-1,TGCGCCAGCAGCTTAGCGGGGGGGCCGGGAGAGACCCAGTACTTC,CASSLAGGPGETQYF
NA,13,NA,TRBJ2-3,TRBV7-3,TGTGCCAGCAGCTTAGGGCCCCGGGATACGCAGTATTTT,CASSLGPRDTQYF
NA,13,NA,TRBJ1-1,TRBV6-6,TGTGCCAGCAGTTACGGTGGTAACACTGAAGCTTTCTTT,CASSYGGNTEAFF
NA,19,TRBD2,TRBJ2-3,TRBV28,TGTGCCAGCAGTCCTCCGCCGGAGGGGAGGGTCCCACCGGCAGATACGCAGTATTTT,CASSPPPEGRVPPADTQYF
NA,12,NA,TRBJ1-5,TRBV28,TGTGCCAGCGTGGGGGGCAATCAGCCCCAGCATTTT,CASVGGNQPQHF
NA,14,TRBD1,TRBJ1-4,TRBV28,TGTGCCAGCAGTACCGGGACAGGGATCGAAAAACTGTTTTTT,CASSTGTGIEKLFF
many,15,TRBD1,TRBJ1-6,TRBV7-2,TGTGCCAGCAGTGACAGGGGTAACGATAATTCACCCCTCCACTTT,CASSDRGNDNSPLHF
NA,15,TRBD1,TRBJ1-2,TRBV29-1,TGCAGCGTTCCACTAGGAGGGGGCAGAAACTATGGCTACACCTTC,CSVPLGGGRNYGYTF
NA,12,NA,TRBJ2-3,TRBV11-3,TGTGCCAGCAGCTTATTTAGCGGTACGCAGTATTTT,CASSLFSGTQYF
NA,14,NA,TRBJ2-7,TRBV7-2,TGTGCCAGCAGCTTACCGACTAAATTCTACGAGCAGTACTTC,CASSLPTKFYEQYF
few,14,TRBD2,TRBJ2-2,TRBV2,TGTGCCAGCAGAAAGGGACTAGCTCCCGGGGAGCTGTTTTTT,CASRKGLAPGELFF
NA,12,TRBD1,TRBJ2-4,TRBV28,TGTGCCAGCACCCCGGGACAGGCCATTCAGTACTTC,CASTPGQAIQYF
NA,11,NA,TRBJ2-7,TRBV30,TGTGCCCGGAGCGGCGCCTACGAGCAGTACTTC,CARSGAYEQYF
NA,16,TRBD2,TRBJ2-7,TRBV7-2,TGTGCCAGCAGTTATAGCGGGGGGCTATCCTCCTACGAGCAGTACTTC,CASSYSGGLSSYEQYF
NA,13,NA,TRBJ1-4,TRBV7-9,TGTGCCAGCAAAGCACGGGGAAATGAAAAACTGTTTTTT,CASKARGNEKLFF
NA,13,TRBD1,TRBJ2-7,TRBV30,TGTGCCTGCAGGAAGACAGGGGGGAACGAGCAGTACTTC,CACRKTGGNEQYF
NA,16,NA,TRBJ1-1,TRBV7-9,TGTGCCAGCAGCTTAGAAGGGGGGTATAGGGACACTGAAGCTTTCTTT,CASSLEGGYRDTEAFF
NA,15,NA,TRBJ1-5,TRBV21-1,TGTGCCAGCAGCAAAGCTAGGGGGGGACATCAGCCCCAGCATTTT,CASSKARGGHQPQHF
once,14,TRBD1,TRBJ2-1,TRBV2,TGTGCCAGCAGTGGGGGACAGCCCTACAATGAGCAGTTCTTC,CASSGGQPYNEQFF
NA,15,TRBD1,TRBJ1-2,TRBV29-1,TGCAGCGTCACCGAGACAGGGGGCGAGGGAGGTGGCTACACCTTC,CSVTETGGEGGGYTF
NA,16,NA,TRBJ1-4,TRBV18,TGTGCCAGCTCACCACCGGGGGCCGGAACTAATGAAAAACTGTTTTTT,CASSPPGAGTNEKLFF